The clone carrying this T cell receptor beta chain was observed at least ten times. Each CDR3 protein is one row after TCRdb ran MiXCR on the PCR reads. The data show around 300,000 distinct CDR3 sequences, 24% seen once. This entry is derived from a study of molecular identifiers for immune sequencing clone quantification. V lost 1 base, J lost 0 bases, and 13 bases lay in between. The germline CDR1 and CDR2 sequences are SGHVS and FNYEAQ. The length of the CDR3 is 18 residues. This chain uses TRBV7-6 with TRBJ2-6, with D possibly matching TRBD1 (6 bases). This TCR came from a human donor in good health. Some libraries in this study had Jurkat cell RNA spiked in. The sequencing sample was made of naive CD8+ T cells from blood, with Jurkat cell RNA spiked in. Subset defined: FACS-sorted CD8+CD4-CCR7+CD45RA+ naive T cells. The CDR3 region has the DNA TGTGCCAGCAGCTTAGGAGGACAGAGCTTCTCTGGGGCCAACGTCCTGACTTTC. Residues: CASSLGGQSFSGANVLTF. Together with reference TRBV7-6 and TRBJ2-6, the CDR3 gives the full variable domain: GAGVSQSPRYKVTKRGQDVALRCDPISGHVSLYWYRQALGQGPEFLTYFNYEAQQDKSGLPNDRFSAERPEGSISTLTIQRTEQRDSAMYRCASSLGGQSFSGANVLTFGAGSRLTVL.